A selection of T cell receptor beta chains follows, all from one sample in a study of blood T cell repertoires in COVID-19. Profiling relied on immunoSEQ multiplex PCR, and the TCRdb table lists in-frame clones only, not all of them. The data show under 250,000 clones, about 85% seen once. Sample: peripheral blood. These receptors were obtained from a young man with active or convalescent COVID-19. Each CDR3 is given with its conserved first and last residue. Fields, in order: V gene, D gene, J gene, CDR3 length, clone size, CDR3 DNA, CDR3 protein. The D gene is left open where the match is weak. For some rows the clone size is stated as once, few or many, or as a class when expanded; others skip it.

v_call: TRBV11-1; d_call: .; j_call: TRBJ2-3; cdr3_length: 14; clone_size: .; cdr3_nt: TGTGCCAGCAGGAGCGGCACTAGCACAGATACGCAGTATTTT; cdr3_aa: CASRSGTSTDTQYF
v_call: TRBV18; d_call: .; j_call: TRBJ1-1; cdr3_length: 12; clone_size: .; cdr3_nt: TGTGCCAGCTCCGCCGGGAACACTGAAGCTTTCTTT; cdr3_aa: CASSAGNTEAFF
v_call: TRBV28; d_call: .; j_call: TRBJ2-3; cdr3_length: 16; clone_size: .; cdr3_nt: TGTGCCAGCAGTTTGAGGGGGAGTGGGAGGGCAGATACGCAGTATTTT; cdr3_aa: CASSLRGSGRADTQYF
v_call: TRBV7-2; d_call: .; j_call: TRBJ1-1; cdr3_length: 13; clone_size: few; cdr3_nt: TGTGCCAGCAGCATCAGGGAGAACACTGAAGCTTTCTTT; cdr3_aa: CASSIRENTEAFF
v_call: TRBV7-2; d_call: .; j_call: TRBJ1-2; cdr3_length: 13; clone_size: .; cdr3_nt: TGTGCCAGCAGCTCCACAGGCGGCTATGGCTACACCTTC; cdr3_aa: CASSSTGGYGYTF
v_call: TRBV7-8; d_call: .; j_call: TRBJ1-5; cdr3_length: 14; clone_size: .; cdr3_nt: TGTGCCAGCAGCTTAACGGGGGGCAGCCAGCCCCAGCATTTT; cdr3_aa: CASSLTGGSQPQHF
v_call: TRBV18; d_call: TRBD1; j_call: TRBJ2-5; cdr3_length: 16; clone_size: .; cdr3_nt: TGTGCCAGCTCACCACCGAGCGGACAGGCCCAAGAGACCCAGTACTTC; cdr3_aa: CASSPPSGQAQETQYF
v_call: TRBV20-1; d_call: .; j_call: TRBJ2-1; cdr3_length: 10; clone_size: .; cdr3_nt: TGCAGTGCTGAGATGAATGAGCAGTTCTTC; cdr3_aa: CSAEMNEQFF
v_call: TRBV5-1; d_call: TRBD1; j_call: TRBJ2-5; cdr3_length: 16; clone_size: .; cdr3_nt: TGCGCCAGCAGCCGACTGCTACAGGGGGCGGGAGAGACCCAGTACTTC; cdr3_aa: CASSRLLQGAGETQYF
v_call: TRBV9; d_call: TRBD1; j_call: TRBJ2-7; cdr3_length: 15; clone_size: .; cdr3_nt: TGTGCCAGCAGCCCGGGACAGGGGTTTTCCTACGAGCAGTACTTC; cdr3_aa: CASSPGQGFSYEQYF
v_call: TRBV29-1; d_call: TRBD1; j_call: TRBJ2-1; cdr3_length: 14; clone_size: once; cdr3_nt: TGCAGCGTTAGGGACAGGGGACTCTACAATGAGCAGTTCTTC; cdr3_aa: CSVRDRGLYNEQFF
v_call: TRBV3-1/TRBV3-2; d_call: TRBD2; j_call: TRBJ2-5; cdr3_length: 18; clone_size: .; cdr3_nt: TGTGCCAGCAGCTTCCGGTTACCCGGGACTAGCGGGAGAGAGACCCAGTACTTC; cdr3_aa: CASSFRLPGTSGRETQYF
v_call: TRBV10-3; d_call: .; j_call: TRBJ2-7; cdr3_length: 14; clone_size: .; cdr3_nt: TGTGCCATCAGTGAAGGGGCGTTATCCTACGAGCAGTACTTC; cdr3_aa: CAISEGALSYEQYF
v_call: TRBV7-8; d_call: .; j_call: TRBJ2-3; cdr3_length: 14; clone_size: .; cdr3_nt: TGTGCCAGCAGTTCGACGCGGAGCACAGATACGCAGTATTTT; cdr3_aa: CASSSTRSTDTQYF
v_call: TRBV2; d_call: .; j_call: TRBJ1-2; cdr3_length: 13; clone_size: .; cdr3_nt: TGTGCCAGCAGTGGAAGAGCTAACTATGGCTACACCTTC; cdr3_aa: CASSGRANYGYTF
v_call: TRBV3-1/TRBV3-2; d_call: .; j_call: TRBJ2-2; cdr3_length: 15; clone_size: .; cdr3_nt: TGTGCCAGCAGCCAAGATCACAGGGCGACCGGGGAGCTGTTTTTT; cdr3_aa: CASSQDHRATGELFF
v_call: TRBV3-1/TRBV3-2; d_call: .; j_call: TRBJ1-6; cdr3_length: 15; clone_size: .; cdr3_nt: TGTGCCAGCAGTCCCCTTTGGGGGGATAATTCACCCCTCCACTTT; cdr3_aa: CASSPLWGDNSPLHF
v_call: TRBV28; d_call: .; j_call: TRBJ2-5; cdr3_length: 12; clone_size: .; cdr3_nt: TGTGCCAGCAGTCAAAAGCCCGAGACCCAGTACTTC; cdr3_aa: CASSQKPETQYF
v_call: TRBV5-1; d_call: .; j_call: TRBJ2-1; cdr3_length: 16; clone_size: .; cdr3_nt: TGCGCCAGCAGCTTGGAACTAGCCTATACCTACAATGAGCAGTTCTTC; cdr3_aa: CASSLELAYTYNEQFF
v_call: TRBV19; d_call: TRBD1; j_call: TRBJ2-4; cdr3_length: 18; clone_size: .; cdr3_nt: TGTGCCAGTAGTATAGACAGGGGGCCTCCGCTAGCCAAAAACATTCAGTACTTC; cdr3_aa: CASSIDRGPPLAKNIQYF
v_call: TRBV6-4; d_call: .; j_call: TRBJ2-2; cdr3_length: 14; clone_size: .; cdr3_nt: TGTGCCAGCAGTGACTCCGGGACACAGGACGAGCTGTTTTTT; cdr3_aa: CASSDSGTQDELFF
v_call: TRBV29-1; d_call: TRBD1; j_call: TRBJ2-7; cdr3_length: 14; clone_size: once; cdr3_nt: TGCAGCGTTGAAAGGGCAGGGGGCTCCTACGAGCAGTACTTC; cdr3_aa: CSVERAGGSYEQYF
v_call: TRBV27; d_call: TRBD1; j_call: TRBJ1-6; cdr3_length: 20; clone_size: .; cdr3_nt: TGTGCCAGCAGTCTCTCCGTTTGGGGGGAGGGATGGACAGGGAATTCACCCCTCCACTTT; cdr3_aa: CASSLSVWGEGWTGNSPLHF
v_call: TRBV29-1; d_call: .; j_call: TRBJ1-1; cdr3_length: 16; clone_size: .; cdr3_nt: TGCAGCGTTGGGGCCTTGGGACACCAAACGAACACTGAAGCTTTCTTT; cdr3_aa: CSVGALGHQTNTEAFF
v_call: TRBV18; d_call: TRBD1; j_call: TRBJ1-1; cdr3_length: 22; clone_size: .; cdr3_nt: TGTGCCAGCTCACCACGCTCCCAAATCGGTCCGGGACAGGGGTACATGAACACTGAAGCTTTCTTT; cdr3_aa: CASSPRSQIGPGQGYMNTEAFF
v_call: TRBV6-5; d_call: TRBD2; j_call: TRBJ2-3; cdr3_length: 14; clone_size: few; cdr3_nt: TGTGCCAGCAGCTCGGGGGGGCCGACAGATACGCAGTATTTT; cdr3_aa: CASSSGGPTDTQYF
v_call: TRBV7-3; d_call: .; j_call: TRBJ1-1; cdr3_length: 13; clone_size: .; cdr3_nt: TGTGCCAGCAGCTTAGATCGGGAGACTGAAGCTTTCTTT; cdr3_aa: CASSLDRETEAFF
v_call: TRBV7-7; d_call: .; j_call: TRBJ2-1; cdr3_length: 15; clone_size: .; cdr3_nt: TGTGCTAGCAGCCCGGGACTCAGCTCCTACAATGAGCAGTTCTTC; cdr3_aa: CASSPGLSSYNEQFF
v_call: TRBV5-4; d_call: TRBD2; j_call: TRBJ2-2; cdr3_length: 18; clone_size: .; cdr3_nt: TGTGCCAGCAGCTTGGGACTAGCGGGGGCCGGGAACACCGGGGAGCTGTTTTTT; cdr3_aa: CASSLGLAGAGNTGELFF
v_call: TRBV5-6; d_call: .; j_call: TRBJ2-1; cdr3_length: 13; clone_size: .; cdr3_nt: TGTGCCAGCAGCTTGGGTCCCCTCGGTGAGCAGTTCTTC; cdr3_aa: CASSLGPLGEQFF
v_call: TRBV28; d_call: TRBD1; j_call: TRBJ2-5; cdr3_length: 16; clone_size: .; cdr3_nt: TGTGCCAGCAGTCCCAGGACAGGGAAAAGCCAAGAGACCCAGTACTTC; cdr3_aa: CASSPRTGKSQETQYF
v_call: TRBV12-3/TRBV12-4; d_call: .; j_call: TRBJ1-2; cdr3_length: 12; clone_size: .; cdr3_nt: TGTGCCAGCAGTTTACGGGCTAGCGGCTACACCTTC; cdr3_aa: CASSLRASGYTF
v_call: TRBV3-1/TRBV3-2; d_call: .; j_call: TRBJ1-2; cdr3_length: 12; clone_size: .; cdr3_nt: TGTGCCAGCTCTATGACACAGGGATGGTACACCTTC; cdr3_aa: CASSMTQGWYTF
v_call: TRBV7-9; d_call: .; j_call: TRBJ1-2; cdr3_length: 15; clone_size: .; cdr3_nt: TGTGCCAGCAGCTTCATCAAACAGGGAAACTATGGCTACACCTTC; cdr3_aa: CASSFIKQGNYGYTF
v_call: TRBV11-2; d_call: TRBD1; j_call: TRBJ1-2; cdr3_length: 15; clone_size: .; cdr3_nt: TGTGCCAGCAGCTTAAGCTCCGGGACAGCCTATGGCTACACCTTC; cdr3_aa: CASSLSSGTAYGYTF
v_call: TRBV28; d_call: TRBD1; j_call: TRBJ2-5; cdr3_length: 14; clone_size: once; cdr3_nt: TGTGCCAGCAGGGGGACAGGCCGCTCTTCGGCCCAGTACTTC; cdr3_aa: CASRGTGRSSAQYF
v_call: TRBV6-5; d_call: .; j_call: TRBJ1-1; cdr3_length: 13; clone_size: .; cdr3_nt: TGTGCCAGCAGTTACTCCGTGAACACTGAAGCTTTCTTT; cdr3_aa: CASSYSVNTEAFF
v_call: TRBV2; d_call: TRBD1; j_call: TRBJ1-5; cdr3_length: 16; clone_size: .; cdr3_nt: TGTGCCAGCAGTTATTACAGGGGGATAGGCAATCAGCCCCAGCATTTT; cdr3_aa: CASSYYRGIGNQPQHF
v_call: TRBV3-1/TRBV3-2; d_call: TRBD1; j_call: TRBJ1-6; cdr3_length: 15; clone_size: .; cdr3_nt: TGTGCCAGCAGACAAACAGGGGGGAGAGGATCACCCCTCCACTTT; cdr3_aa: CASRQTGGRGSPLHF
v_call: TRBV12-5; d_call: TRBD1; j_call: TRBJ2-3; cdr3_length: 15; clone_size: .; cdr3_nt: TGTGCTAGTGGTTTGGCAGGGGGTAGAGCAGATACGCAGTATTTT; cdr3_aa: CASGLAGGRADTQYF
v_call: TRBV28; d_call: TRBD1; j_call: TRBJ1-2; cdr3_length: 15; clone_size: .; cdr3_nt: TGTGCCAGCAGTACGCCGACCTGGACAGGGTTTGGCTACACCTTC; cdr3_aa: CASSTPTWTGFGYTF
v_call: TRBV28; d_call: TRBD2; j_call: TRBJ2-7; cdr3_length: 15; clone_size: .; cdr3_nt: TGTGCCAGCAGACGAGGGCGACTAGCAGATTACGAGCAGTACTTC; cdr3_aa: CASRRGRLADYEQYF
v_call: TRBV5-6; d_call: .; j_call: TRBJ2-1; cdr3_length: 19; clone_size: .; cdr3_nt: TGTGCCAGCAGCTTGGGAACAGGGGGCACAGCGGGAGTATTGGATGAGCAGTTCTTC; cdr3_aa: CASSLGTGGTAGVLDEQFF
v_call: TRBV4-3; d_call: TRBD1; j_call: TRBJ1-2; cdr3_length: 18; clone_size: .; cdr3_nt: TGCGCCAGCAGCCAAGACGTTTCCCGGGACAGGGAGGACTATGGCTACACCTTC; cdr3_aa: CASSQDVSRDREDYGYTF
v_call: TRBV25-1; d_call: .; j_call: TRBJ1-6; cdr3_length: 14; clone_size: .; cdr3_nt: TGTGCCAGCACCGGGAGGCTTCTGGGTTCACCCCTCCACTTT; cdr3_aa: CASTGRLLGSPLHF
v_call: TRBV4-3; d_call: .; j_call: TRBJ2-7; cdr3_length: 15; clone_size: .; cdr3_nt: TGCGCCAGCAGCCAAGCATTGGACAGCTCCTACGAGCAGTACTTC; cdr3_aa: CASSQALDSSYEQYF
v_call: TRBV7-9; d_call: .; j_call: TRBJ1-2; cdr3_length: 14; clone_size: .; cdr3_nt: TGTGCCAGCAGCCTAGGTGGCCAGGGCTATGGCTACACCTTC; cdr3_aa: CASSLGGQGYGYTF
v_call: TRBV12-3/TRBV12-4; d_call: .; j_call: TRBJ1-6; cdr3_length: 13; clone_size: .; cdr3_nt: TGTGCCAGCACTAACTCCTATAATTCACCCCTCCACTTT; cdr3_aa: CASTNSYNSPLHF
v_call: TRBV9; d_call: .; j_call: TRBJ1-2; cdr3_length: 13; clone_size: .; cdr3_nt: TGTGCCAGCAGCGTAGCTGCAGGGAAGGGCTACACCTTC; cdr3_aa: CASSVAAGKGYTF
v_call: TRBV27; d_call: .; j_call: TRBJ1-1; cdr3_length: 14; clone_size: .; cdr3_nt: TGTGCCAGCAGTTTACCAGGAAAGAACACTGAAGCTTTCTTT; cdr3_aa: CASSLPGKNTEAFF
v_call: TRBV27; d_call: TRBD2; j_call: TRBJ2-7; cdr3_length: 14; clone_size: .; cdr3_nt: TGTGCCAGCAGTCCACGACGGGACTACTACGAGCAGTACTTC; cdr3_aa: CASSPRRDYYEQYF
v_call: TRBV6-1; d_call: .; j_call: TRBJ1-1; cdr3_length: 16; clone_size: once; cdr3_nt: TGTGCCAGCAGTGAATGGACAGCTTCCATGAACACTGAAGCTTTCTTT; cdr3_aa: CASSEWTASMNTEAFF
v_call: TRBV3-1/TRBV3-2; d_call: TRBD1; j_call: TRBJ1-5; cdr3_length: 17; clone_size: .; cdr3_nt: TGTGCCAGCAGCCAGAAGGACAGGGCCTATAGCAATCAGCCCCAGCATTTT; cdr3_aa: CASSQKDRAYSNQPQHF
v_call: TRBV6-6; d_call: .; j_call: TRBJ1-5; cdr3_length: 13; clone_size: once; cdr3_nt: TGTGCCAGCAGACCACGCGGGGGTCAGCCCCAGCATTTT; cdr3_aa: CASRPRGGQPQHF
v_call: TRBV7-9; d_call: TRBD2; j_call: TRBJ2-1; cdr3_length: 15; clone_size: .; cdr3_nt: TGTGCCAGCAGCTTAGTAGGACTAGCGGTCAATGAGCAGTTCTTC; cdr3_aa: CASSLVGLAVNEQFF
v_call: TRBV7-3; d_call: TRBD1; j_call: TRBJ1-2; cdr3_length: 18; clone_size: .; cdr3_nt: TGTGCCAGCAGCCCCCAGGGCACAGGGGGCAGGGGACGGTATGGCTACACCTTC; cdr3_aa: CASSPQGTGGRGRYGYTF
v_call: TRBV14; d_call: .; j_call: TRBJ2-1; cdr3_length: 16; clone_size: .; cdr3_nt: TGTGCCAGCAGCCAAGACGGCGGAGTGGCCTACAATGAGCAGTTCTTC; cdr3_aa: CASSQDGGVAYNEQFF
v_call: TRBV28; d_call: TRBD2; j_call: TRBJ2-1; cdr3_length: 15; clone_size: .; cdr3_nt: TGTGCCAGCAGTTTATTAGCGGGAGGAAGGGATGAGCAGTTCTTC; cdr3_aa: CASSLLAGGRDEQFF
v_call: TRBV5-3; d_call: TRBD2; j_call: TRBJ2-5; cdr3_length: 17; clone_size: .; cdr3_nt: TGTGCCAGAAGCTTGTATCTAGCGGGAGTATGGCAAGAGACCCAGTACTTC; cdr3_aa: CARSLYLAGVWQETQYF
v_call: TRBV12-3/TRBV12-4; d_call: .; j_call: TRBJ2-1; cdr3_length: 13; clone_size: .; cdr3_nt: TGTGCCAGCAGTCCCCGGGGGGCCTATGAGCAGTTCTTC; cdr3_aa: CASSPRGAYEQFF